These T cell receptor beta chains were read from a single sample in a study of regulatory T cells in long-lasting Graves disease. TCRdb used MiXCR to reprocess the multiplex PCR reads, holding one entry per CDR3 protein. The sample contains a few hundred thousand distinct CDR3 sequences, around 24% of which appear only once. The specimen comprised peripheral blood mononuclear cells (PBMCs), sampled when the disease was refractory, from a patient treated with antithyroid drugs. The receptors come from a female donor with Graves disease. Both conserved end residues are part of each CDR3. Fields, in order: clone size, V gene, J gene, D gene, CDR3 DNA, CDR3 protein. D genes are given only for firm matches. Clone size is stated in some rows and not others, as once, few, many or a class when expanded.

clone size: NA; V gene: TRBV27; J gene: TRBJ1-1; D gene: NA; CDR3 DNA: TGTGCCAGCAGTTTACACCCGTTGACCGGTCTCACTGAAGCTTTCTTT; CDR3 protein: CASSLHPLTGLTEAFF
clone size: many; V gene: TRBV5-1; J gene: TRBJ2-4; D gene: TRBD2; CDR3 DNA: TGCGCCAGCAGCTTAGCGGGGCCAAACATTCAGTACTTC; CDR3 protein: CASSLAGPNIQYF
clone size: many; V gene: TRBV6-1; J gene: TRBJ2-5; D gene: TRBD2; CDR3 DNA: TGTGCCAGCAGTGAAGTGTCTAGCGGTCAAGAGACCCAGTACTTC; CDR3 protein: CASSEVSSGQETQYF
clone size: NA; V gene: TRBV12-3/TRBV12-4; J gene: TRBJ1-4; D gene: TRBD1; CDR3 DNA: TGTGCCAGCAACCCGGGACAGGGCGGGGGGCTTGAAAAACTGTTTTTT; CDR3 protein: CASNPGQGGGLEKLFF
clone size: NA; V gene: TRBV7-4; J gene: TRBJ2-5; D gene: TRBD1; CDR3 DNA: TGTGCCAGCAGCCCCGGGACAGCCAGACAACGTAAAGAGACCCAGTACTTC; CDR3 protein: CASSPGTARQRKETQYF
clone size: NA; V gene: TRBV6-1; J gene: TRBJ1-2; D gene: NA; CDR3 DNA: TGTGCCTGCAGTCTAATAGGGGAGTGGAACTATGGCTACACCTTC; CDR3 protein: CACSLIGEWNYGYTF
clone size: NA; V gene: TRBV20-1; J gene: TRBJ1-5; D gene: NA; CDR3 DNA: TGCAGTGCTACCAAGACAGAGAGCATTAGCAATCAGCCCCAGCATTTT; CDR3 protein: CSATKTESISNQPQHF
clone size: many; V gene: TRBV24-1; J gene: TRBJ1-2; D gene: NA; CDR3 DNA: TGTGCCACCTTGCCCGAGGCCTATGGCTACACCTTC; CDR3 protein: CATLPEAYGYTF
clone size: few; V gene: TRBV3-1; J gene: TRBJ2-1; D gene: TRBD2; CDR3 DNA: TGTGCCAGCAGACTGACTAGCGGACCGACCTACAATGAGCAGTTCTTC; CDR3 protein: CASRLTSGPTYNEQFF
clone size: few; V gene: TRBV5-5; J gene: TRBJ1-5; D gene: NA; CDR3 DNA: TGTGCCAGCAGCCAGGGACACGGAAATCAGCCCCAGCATTTT; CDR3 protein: CASSQGHGNQPQHF
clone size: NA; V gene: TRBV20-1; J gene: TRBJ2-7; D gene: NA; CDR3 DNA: TGCAGTGCTTCCAGTGATTACGAGCAGTACTTC; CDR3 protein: CSASSDYEQYF
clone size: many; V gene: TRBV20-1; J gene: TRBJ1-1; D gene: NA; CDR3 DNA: TGCAGTGCTAGAGTCTTATCGGTGAACACTGAAGCTTTCTTT; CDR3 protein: CSARVLSVNTEAFF
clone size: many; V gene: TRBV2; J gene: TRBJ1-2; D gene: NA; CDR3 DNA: TGTGCCAGCAGTGAAGCGGGGGGATTGGAGAATGGCTACACCTTC; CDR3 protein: CASSEAGGLENGYTF
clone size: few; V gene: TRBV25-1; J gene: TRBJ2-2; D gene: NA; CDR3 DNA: TGTGCCAGCAGGAACGCGAACACCGGGGAGCTGTTTTTT; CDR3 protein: CASRNANTGELFF
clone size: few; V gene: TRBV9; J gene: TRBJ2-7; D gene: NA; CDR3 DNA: TGTGCCAGCAGCGTAGCTGTGCAGGCCTACGGGCAGTACTTC; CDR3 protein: CASSVAVQAYGQYF
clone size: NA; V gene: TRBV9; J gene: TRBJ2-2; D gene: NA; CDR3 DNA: TGTGCCAGCAGCGTAGTCGGCGGGTTGGAGCTTCCCGGGGAGCTGTTTTTT; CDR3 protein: CASSVVGGLELPGELFF
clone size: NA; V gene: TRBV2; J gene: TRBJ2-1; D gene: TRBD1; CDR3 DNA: TGTGCCAGAGGACAGGAGGAGGTATCCTACAATGAGCAGTTCTTC; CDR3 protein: CARGQEEVSYNEQFF
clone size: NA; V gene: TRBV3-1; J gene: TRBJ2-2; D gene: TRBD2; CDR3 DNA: TGTGCCAGCAGCCAGACTAGCAAGGCCGGGGAGCTGTTTTTT; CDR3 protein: CASSQTSKAGELFF
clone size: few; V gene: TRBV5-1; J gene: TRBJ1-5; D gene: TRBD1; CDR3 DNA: TGCGCCAGCAGCCTGGGGACAGATTCTCGTTATCCCCAGCATTTT; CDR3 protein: CASSLGTDSRYPQHF
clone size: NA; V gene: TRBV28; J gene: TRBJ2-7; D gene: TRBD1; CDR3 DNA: TGTGCCAGCAGTTCCCCCCGACAGGGTTCCTACGAGCAGTACTTC; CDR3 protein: CASSSPRQGSYEQYF
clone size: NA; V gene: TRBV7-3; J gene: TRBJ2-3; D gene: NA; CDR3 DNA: TGTGCCAGCAGTACCAACCGGCCTACAGATACGCAGTATTTT; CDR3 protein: CASSTNRPTDTQYF
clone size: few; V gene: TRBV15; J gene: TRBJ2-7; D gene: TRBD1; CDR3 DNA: TGTGCCACAACCTCGGGACAGGGTTTAGAGCAGTACTTC; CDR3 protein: CATTSGQGLEQYF
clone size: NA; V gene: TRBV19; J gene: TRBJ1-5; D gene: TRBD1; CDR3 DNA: TGTGCCAGTAGTATAGGTGGGGGACAGAGGAATCAGCCCCAGCATTTT; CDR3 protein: CASSIGGGQRNQPQHF
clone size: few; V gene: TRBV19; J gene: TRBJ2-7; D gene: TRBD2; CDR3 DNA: TGTGCCAGTAGTACGGCGTCAGGGGTAACTGGACTAGCGGGAGTCTACGAGCAGTACTTC; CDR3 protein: CASSTASGVTGLAGVYEQYF
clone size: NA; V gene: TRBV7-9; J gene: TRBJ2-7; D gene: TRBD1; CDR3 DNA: TGTGCCAGCAGCTCCACGACAGGGGTTAGCCCCTACGAGCAGTACTTC; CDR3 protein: CASSSTTGVSPYEQYF
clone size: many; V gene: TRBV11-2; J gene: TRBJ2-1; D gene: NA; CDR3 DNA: TGTGCCAGCAGCCTGCGTTACAATGAGCAGTTCTTC; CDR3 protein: CASSLRYNEQFF
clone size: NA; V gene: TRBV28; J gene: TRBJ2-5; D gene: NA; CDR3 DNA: TGTGCCAGCAGTATAAGCAGCGCCGAGACCCAGTACTTC; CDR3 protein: CASSISSAETQYF
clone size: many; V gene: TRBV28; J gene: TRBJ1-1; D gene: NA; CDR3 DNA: TGTGCCAGCGGTACCGGGGCCTTTGAAGCTTTCTTT; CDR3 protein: CASGTGAFEAFF
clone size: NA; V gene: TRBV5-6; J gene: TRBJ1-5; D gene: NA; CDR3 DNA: TGTGCCAGCAGCTCGGGAGTCGGGGTTCAGCCCCAGCATTTT; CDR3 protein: CASSSGVGVQPQHF
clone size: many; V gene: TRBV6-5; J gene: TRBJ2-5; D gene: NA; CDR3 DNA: TGTGCCAGCAGTTACCCGGGACGGGAGACCCAGTACTTC; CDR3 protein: CASSYPGRETQYF
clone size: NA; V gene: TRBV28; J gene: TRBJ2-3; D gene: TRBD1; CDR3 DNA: TGTGCCAGCAGTGTGGGACAGACAGATACGCAGTATTTT; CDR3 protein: CASSVGQTDTQYF
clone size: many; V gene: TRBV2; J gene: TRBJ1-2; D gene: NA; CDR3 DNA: TGTGCCAGCAGGGTAGGGAGCGACTATGGCTACACCTTC; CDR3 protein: CASRVGSDYGYTF
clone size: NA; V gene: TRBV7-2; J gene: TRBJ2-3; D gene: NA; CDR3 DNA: TGTGCCAGCAGCCCAAGGGAGAGCCTACGTTCAGATACGCAGTATTTT; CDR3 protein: CASSPRESLRSDTQYF
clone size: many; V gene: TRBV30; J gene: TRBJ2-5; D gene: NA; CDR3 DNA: TGTGCCTGGAGTGTACCATCGGAGACCCAGTACTTC; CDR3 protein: CAWSVPSETQYF
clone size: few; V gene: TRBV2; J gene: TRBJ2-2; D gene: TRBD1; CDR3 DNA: TGTGCCACCGGGACAGGGGGAGGCGGGGAGCTGTTTTTT; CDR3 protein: CATGTGGGGELFF
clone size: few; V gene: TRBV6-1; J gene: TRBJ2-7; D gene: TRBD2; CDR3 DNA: TGTGCCAGCAGTGGAGAAGCGGGGCACAACTACGAGCAGTACTTC; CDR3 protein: CASSGEAGHNYEQYF
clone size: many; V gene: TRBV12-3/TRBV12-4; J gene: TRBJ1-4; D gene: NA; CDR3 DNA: TGTGCCAGCAGTTTCCAATCGACAGGACCCTTTGAAAAACTGTTTTTT; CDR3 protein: CASSFQSTGPFEKLFF
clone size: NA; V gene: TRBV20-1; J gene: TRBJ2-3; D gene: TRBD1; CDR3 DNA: TGCAGTGCTAGACTCAGCAGGGGGCTGGTCGAGGCAGATACGCAGTATTTT; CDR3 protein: CSARLSRGLVEADTQYF
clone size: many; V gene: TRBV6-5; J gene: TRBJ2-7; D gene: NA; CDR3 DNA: TGTGCCAGCAGTTACTCTTACTTCGGGGCCTACGAGCAGTACTTC; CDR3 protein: CASSYSYFGAYEQYF
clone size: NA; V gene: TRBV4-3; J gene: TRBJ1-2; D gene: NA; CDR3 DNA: TGCGCCAGCAGTGGGTGGCAGAAGAAGAGCTATGGCTACACCTTC; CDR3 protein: CASSGWQKKSYGYTF
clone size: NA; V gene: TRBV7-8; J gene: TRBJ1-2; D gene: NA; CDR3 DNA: TGTGCCAGCAGCTTCCCTCATGGTGGCGCGCAGGACTATGGCTACACCTTC; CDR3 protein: CASSFPHGGAQDYGYTF
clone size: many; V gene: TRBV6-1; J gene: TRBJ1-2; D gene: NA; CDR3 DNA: TGTGCCAGCAGGGAGAGGACCACCTTGACGCCAGCAGGAGGCTACACCTTC; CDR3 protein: CASRERTTLTPAGGYTF
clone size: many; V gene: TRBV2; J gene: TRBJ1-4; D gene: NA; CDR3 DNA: TGTGCCAGCAGTGCCAACAGGATCCCAACTAATGAAAAACTGTTTTTT; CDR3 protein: CASSANRIPTNEKLFF
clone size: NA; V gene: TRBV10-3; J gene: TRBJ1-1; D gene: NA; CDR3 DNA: TGTGCCATCAGTCGAAATGGGGACACTGAAGCTTTCTTT; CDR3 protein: CAISRNGDTEAFF
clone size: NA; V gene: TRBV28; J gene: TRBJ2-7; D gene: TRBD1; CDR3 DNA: TGTGCCAGCAGTTTGGGGACAGGGGGCGGACACAACAGCTACGAGCAGTACTTC; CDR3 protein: CASSLGTGGGHNSYEQYF
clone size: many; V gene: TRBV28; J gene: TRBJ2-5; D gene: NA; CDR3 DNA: TGTGCCAGCAGTTTATTTGGCAGCCAAGAGACCCAGTACTTC; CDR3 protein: CASSLFGSQETQYF
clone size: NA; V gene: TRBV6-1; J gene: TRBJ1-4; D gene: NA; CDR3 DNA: TGTGCCAGCACCCCCCTACGGGGCCGGAACGAAAAACTGTTTTTT; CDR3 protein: CASTPLRGRNEKLFF
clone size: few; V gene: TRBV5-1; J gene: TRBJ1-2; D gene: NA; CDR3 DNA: TGCGCCAGCAGCTTCACAGGGCTCTATGGCTACACCTTC; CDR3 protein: CASSFTGLYGYTF
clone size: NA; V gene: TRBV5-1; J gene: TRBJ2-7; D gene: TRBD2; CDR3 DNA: TGCGCCAGCAGCGAAACCGCGACTAGCGGCTACGAGCAGTACTTC; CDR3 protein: CASSETATSGYEQYF
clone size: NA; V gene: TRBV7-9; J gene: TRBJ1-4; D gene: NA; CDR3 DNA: TGTGCCAGCAGCTCAGAGGCAGGAGAAAAACTGTTTTTT; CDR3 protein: CASSSEAGEKLFF
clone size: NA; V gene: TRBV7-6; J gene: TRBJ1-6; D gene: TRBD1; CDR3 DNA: TGTGCCAGCAGCCCAGGGACAGCCAATAATTCACCCCTCCACTTT; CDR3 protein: CASSPGTANNSPLHF
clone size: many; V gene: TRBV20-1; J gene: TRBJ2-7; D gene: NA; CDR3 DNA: TGCAGTGCCCAAGGAGATAGCTCCTACGAGCAGTACTTC; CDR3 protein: CSAQGDSSYEQYF
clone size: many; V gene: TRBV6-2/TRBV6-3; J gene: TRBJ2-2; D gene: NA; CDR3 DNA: TGTGCCAGCAGTCCCAGTGCGGCGGCGGAGCTGTTTTTT; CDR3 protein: CASSPSAAAELFF